In its sample, the clone carrying this T cell receptor beta chain was seen many times. Its antigen remains unknown. The data were taken from a study of blood T cells in healthy people across ages. Study-wide results and limits: The study could not conclusively compare naive and antigen-experienced cells, given its unsorted PBMCs.

V trimming: 0 bases; J trimming: 0 bases; junction bases outside the gene matches: 3. The CDR3 sequence is 15 residues long. Germline V lookup: CDR1 SGDLS, CDR2 YYNGEE. A second PCR of 7 to 11 cycles used a sample-barcoded 5' primer and a J-beta primer mix. TCRdb independently ran MiXCR on the 5' RACE reads; one entry per CDR3 protein. The table lists roughly 1.6 million distinct CDR3 sequences, roughly a third of them singletons. Sequencing was carried out using blood. The chain is built from TRBV9 and TRBJ2-7, with 7 bases matching TRBD1. The clonotype was recovered from a young woman in good health. In DNA form, the CDR3 reads TGTGCCAGCAGCGTAGGTACAGGGGACTCCTACGAGCAGTACTTC. Its translation is CASSVGTGDSYEQYF.